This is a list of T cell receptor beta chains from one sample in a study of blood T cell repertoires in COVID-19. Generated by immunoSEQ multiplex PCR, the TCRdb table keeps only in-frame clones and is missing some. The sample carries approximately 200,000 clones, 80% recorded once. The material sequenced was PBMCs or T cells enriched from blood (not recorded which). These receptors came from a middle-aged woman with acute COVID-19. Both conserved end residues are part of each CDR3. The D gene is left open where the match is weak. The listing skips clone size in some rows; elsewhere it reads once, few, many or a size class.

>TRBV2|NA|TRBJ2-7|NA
CASSGGRTYEQYF
TGTGCCAGCAGTGGGGGCAGGACCTACGAGCAGTACTTC
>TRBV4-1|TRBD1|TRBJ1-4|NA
CASSQSGGGREKLFF
TGCGCCAGCAGCCAATCAGGAGGGGGCAGGGAAAAACTGTTTTTT
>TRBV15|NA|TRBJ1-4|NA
CATSRDPGEKLFF
TGTGCCACCAGCAGAGATCCGGGGGAAAAACTGTTTTTT
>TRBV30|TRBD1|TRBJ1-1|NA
CAWSSSKTGVDTEAFF
TGTGCCTGGAGTTCCTCTAAGACAGGGGTGGACACTGAAGCTTTCTTT
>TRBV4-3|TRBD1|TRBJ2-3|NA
CASSPVQGAEWRTDTQYF
TGCGCCAGCAGCCCTGTCCAGGGGGCCGAGTGGAGAACAGATACGCAGTATTTT
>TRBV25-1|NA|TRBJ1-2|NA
CASSDREQGYTF
TGTGCCAGCAGTGACAGGGAACAGGGCTACACCTTC
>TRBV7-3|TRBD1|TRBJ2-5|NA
CASSRGQVETQYF
TGTGCCAGCAGCAGGGGGCAGGTGGAGACCCAGTACTTC
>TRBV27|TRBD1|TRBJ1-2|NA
CASSKTGQGHYGYTF
TGTGCCAGCAGTAAGACAGGACAGGGCCACTATGGCTACACCTTC
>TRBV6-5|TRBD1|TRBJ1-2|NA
CASSYSGQGAGYTF
TGTGCCAGCAGTTACTCGGGACAGGGTGCTGGCTACACCTTC
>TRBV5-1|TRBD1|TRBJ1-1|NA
CASSLTGGTEAFF
TGCGCCAGCAGCTTGACAGGGGGTACTGAAGCTTTCTTT
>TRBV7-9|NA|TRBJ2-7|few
CASTYRVGGLGRDGYEQYF
TGTGCCAGCACTTACCGTGTTGGTGGATTGGGGCGTGATGGCTACGAGCAGTACTTC
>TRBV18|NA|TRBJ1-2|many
CASSPPTETYGYTF
TGTGCCAGCTCACCACCGACAGAGACATATGGCTACACCTTC
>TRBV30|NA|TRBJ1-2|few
CAWKSFGGDYGYTF
TGTGCCTGGAAATCGTTTGGGGGGGACTATGGCTACACCTTC
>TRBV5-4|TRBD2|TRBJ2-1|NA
CASTPGLAQVEQFF
TGTGCCAGCACCCCGGGACTAGCACAAGTTGAGCAGTTCTTC
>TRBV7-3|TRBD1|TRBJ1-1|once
CASSSAAGGTEAFF
TGTGCCAGCAGCTCGGCGGCAGGGGGCACTGAAGCTTTCTTT
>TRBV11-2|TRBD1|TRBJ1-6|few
CASRRGQNSPLHF
TGTGCCAGCAGGAGGGGACAGAATTCACCCCTCCACTTT
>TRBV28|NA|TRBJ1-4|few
CASHDSLGEKLFF
TGTGCCAGCCACGACAGCCTCGGTGAAAAACTGTTTTTT
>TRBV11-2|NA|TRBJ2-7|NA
CASSLGEDEQYF
TGTGCCAGCAGCTTAGGTGAGGACGAGCAGTACTTC
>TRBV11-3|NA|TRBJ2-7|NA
CASSLRGGSGYEQYF
TGTGCCAGCAGCCTTAGGGGGGGATCGGGCTACGAGCAGTACTTC
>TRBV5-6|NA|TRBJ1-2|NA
CASLEGGNSGYTF
TGTGCCAGCTTGGAGGGAGGGAACTCTGGCTACACCTTC
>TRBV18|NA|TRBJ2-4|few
CASSPLDSLAKNIQYF
TGTGCCAGCTCACCACTCGACAGTTTAGCCAAAAACATTCAGTACTTC
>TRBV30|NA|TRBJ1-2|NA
CVIGKGAYGYTF
TGTGTAATTGGAAAGGGAGCTTATGGCTACACCTTC
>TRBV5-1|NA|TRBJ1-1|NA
CASSQDRIAFF
TGCGCCAGCAGCCAGGACAGAATTGCTTTCTTT